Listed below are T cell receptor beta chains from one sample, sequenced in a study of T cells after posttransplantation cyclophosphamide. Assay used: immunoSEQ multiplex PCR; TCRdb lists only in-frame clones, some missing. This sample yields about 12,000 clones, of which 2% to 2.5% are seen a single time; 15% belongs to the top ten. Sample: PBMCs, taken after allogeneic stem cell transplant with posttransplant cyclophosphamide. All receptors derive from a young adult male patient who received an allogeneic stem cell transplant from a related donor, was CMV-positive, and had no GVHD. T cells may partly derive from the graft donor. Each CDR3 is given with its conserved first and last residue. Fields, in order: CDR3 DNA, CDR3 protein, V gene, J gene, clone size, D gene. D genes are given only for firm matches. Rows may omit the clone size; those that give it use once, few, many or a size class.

DNA: TGTGCCAGCAGCTTTTGGGGACAGCAGCAAGAGACCCAGTACTTC
CDR3: CASSFWGQQQETQYF
V: TRBV7-2
J: TRBJ2-5
size: -
D: TRBD1

DNA: TGTGCCAGTTGCCGAGGATCGAACACCGGGGAGCTGTTTTTT
CDR3: CASCRGSNTGELFF
V: TRBV19
J: TRBJ2-2
size: few
D: -

DNA: TGTGCCAGCAGTCCCTTCGCGGGGGCGCCGAATTACGAGCAGTACTTC
CDR3: CASSPFAGAPNYEQYF
V: TRBV27
J: TRBJ2-7
size: few
D: -

DNA: TGTGCCAGCAGTGGGACTAGCGGCACAGATACGCAGTATTTT
CDR3: CASSGTSGTDTQYF
V: TRBV7-2
J: TRBJ2-3
size: few
D: TRBD2

DNA: TGTGCCAGTAGCATCGGACTATTAACCTACGAGCAGTACTTC
CDR3: CASSIGLLTYEQYF
V: TRBV19
J: TRBJ2-7
size: -
D: -

DNA: TGCGCCAGCAGCTTGTCTAGCGGGAGTCACGAGCAGTACTTC
CDR3: CASSLSSGSHEQYF
V: TRBV5-1
J: TRBJ2-7
size: few
D: TRBD2

DNA: TGCAGCGTTCGTTTGGTGGTAGCGTGGGGTGAGCAGTACTTC
CDR3: CSVRLVVAWGEQYF
V: TRBV29-1
J: TRBJ2-7
size: -
D: -

DNA: TGTGCCAGCCGAGAGGGGGGGCGCGCTTATGGCTACACCTTC
CDR3: CASREGGRAYGYTF
V: TRBV19
J: TRBJ1-2
size: few
D: -

DNA: TGTGCCAGCAGTAAACAGGGGTACAATGAGCAGTTCTTC
CDR3: CASSKQGYNEQFF
V: TRBV7-6
J: TRBJ2-1
size: few
D: TRBD1

DNA: TGTGCCAGCAGTTCGGCTTGGGAGGGACTAGCGGGAGTTAGCAACGAGCAGTACTTC
CDR3: CASSSAWEGLAGVSNEQYF
V: TRBV28
J: TRBJ2-7
size: few
D: TRBD2

DNA: TGTGCCAGCAGCTTATCGCGGGGCATACGAGAGGCGCAGTACTTC
CDR3: CASSLSRGIREAQYF
V: TRBV7-8
J: TRBJ2-5
size: -
D: -

DNA: TGTGCCAGCAGCTTGGCAGGGGAAGCTTCACCCCTCCACTTT
CDR3: CASSLAGEASPLHF
V: TRBV11-2
J: TRBJ1-6
size: -
D: -

DNA: TGTGCCAGCAGCCCACAGGGGGCGGGCAACACCGGGGAGCTGTTTTTT
CDR3: CASSPQGAGNTGELFF
V: TRBV11-3
J: TRBJ2-2
size: few
D: TRBD1

DNA: TGCAGTGCAACGGGGGGGGAGACCCAGTACTTC
CDR3: CSATGGETQYF
V: TRBV20-1
J: TRBJ2-5
size: -
D: TRBD2

DNA: TGTGCCAGCAGCAACAGGAGAATCGACACCGGGGAGCTGTTTTTT
CDR3: CASSNRRIDTGELFF
V: TRBV7-2
J: TRBJ2-2
size: few
D: -

DNA: TGTGCCAGCTCACGGCGGGGACCTTCGAACACCGGGGAGCTGTTTTTT
CDR3: CASSRRGPSNTGELFF
V: TRBV18
J: TRBJ2-2
size: few
D: -

DNA: TGCGCCAGCAGTGATAGGACTAGCGGCCACAATGAGCAGTTCTTC
CDR3: CASSDRTSGHNEQFF
V: TRBV10-1
J: TRBJ2-1
size: -
D: TRBD2

DNA: TGTGCCAGCAGTTTTTCCAGCGGGGGAGCAGATACGCAGTATTTT
CDR3: CASSFSSGGADTQYF
V: TRBV27
J: TRBJ2-3
size: -
D: TRBD2

DNA: TGTGCCACCAGCAGAGAGGGTAGCAGGGGGCATGGGCAGTTCTTC
CDR3: CATSREGSRGHGQFF
V: TRBV15
J: TRBJ2-1
size: few
D: TRBD1

DNA: TGCGCCAGCAGCCGGACCGGGACTAGCATCACAGATACGCAGTATTTT
CDR3: CASSRTGTSITDTQYF
V: TRBV5-1
J: TRBJ2-3
size: -
D: TRBD2

DNA: TGTGCCAGCAGTCGTAGGACAGGCGGGTACAATGAGCAGTTCTTC
CDR3: CASSRRTGGYNEQFF
V: TRBV27
J: TRBJ2-1
size: few
D: TRBD1

DNA: TGTGCCAGCAGCCACCGGACTGAGTTAAACATTCAGTACTTC
CDR3: CASSHRTELNIQYF
V: TRBV14
J: TRBJ2-4
size: -
D: -

DNA: TGCGCCAGCAGCTATCGACATCCGGGACAGGGCCCACGCTACGAGCAGTACTTC
CDR3: CASSYRHPGQGPRYEQYF
V: TRBV5-1
J: TRBJ2-7
size: -
D: TRBD1

DNA: TGTGCCAGCAGCTTAGGGCAGGGGGCCAACACCGGGGAGCTGTTTTTT
CDR3: CASSLGQGANTGELFF
V: TRBV7-6
J: TRBJ2-2
size: few
D: TRBD1

DNA: TGTGCCAGCAGCTTCACCCCGGGACTCCTTCTTCACAATGAGCAGTTCTTC
CDR3: CASSFTPGLLLHNEQFF
V: TRBV7-2
J: TRBJ2-1
size: few
D: -

DNA: TGTGCCAGCAGCAAAGAGGAGGGACAGGGGGCAAAGAATACTGAAGCTTTCTTT
CDR3: CASSKEEGQGAKNTEAFF
V: TRBV21-1
J: TRBJ1-1
size: few
D: -

DNA: TGTGCCAGCAGTTTGAGGGGAACTGAGCAGTTCTTC
CDR3: CASSLRGTEQFF
V: TRBV5-4
J: TRBJ2-1
size: -
D: -

DNA: TGTGCCAGCTCACCCTCGACAGGTAACCCATATGGAGACACCTTC
CDR3: CASSPSTGNPYGDTF
V: TRBV18
J: TRBJ1-2
size: few
D: -

DNA: TGTGCCAGCCAGGACGGGGGGGCCATCTATGAGCAGTTCTTC
CDR3: CASQDGGAIYEQFF
V: TRBV6-6
J: TRBJ2-1
size: -
D: TRBD2

DNA: TGCGCCAGCAGCTTATTTACCAGGGGCCGAGAAGCTTTCTTT
CDR3: CASSLFTRGREAFF
V: TRBV5-1
J: TRBJ1-1
size: -
D: -

DNA: TGTGCCATCAGTGGGCAGGGGCTAGCGGGAGAGGTGCAGTACTTC
CDR3: CAISGQGLAGEVQYF
V: TRBV10-3
J: TRBJ2-7
size: -
D: TRBD2

DNA: TGTGCCAGCAGGGACAGAGGGGAAGAGACCCAGTACTTC
CDR3: CASRDRGEETQYF
V: TRBV28
J: TRBJ2-5
size: few
D: -

DNA: TGTGCCAGCAGCCGACAGGGGGAGACCCAGTACTTC
CDR3: CASSRQGETQYF
V: TRBV7-9
J: TRBJ2-5
size: -
D: TRBD1

DNA: TGTGCCAGCAGCCACGGACAGGGAGAGGAAAAACTGTTTTTT
CDR3: CASSHGQGEEKLFF
V: TRBV4-2
J: TRBJ1-4
size: few
D: TRBD1

DNA: TGTGCCAGCAGCCTTCAGGGGGTCGGGGAGCTGTTTTTT
CDR3: CASSLQGVGELFF
V: TRBV5-4
J: TRBJ2-2
size: -
D: TRBD1

DNA: TGTGCCAGCAGCCCGGACAGGATCGACGACTACTACGAGCAGTACTTC
CDR3: CASSPDRIDDYYEQYF
V: TRBV21-1
J: TRBJ2-7
size: -
D: -

DNA: TGTGCCAGCAGCCCTAGAGGGCTGGGATCGGATGAGCAGTTCTTC
CDR3: CASSPRGLGSDEQFF
V: TRBV11-3
J: TRBJ2-1
size: few
D: -

DNA: TGTGCCAGCAGCCCGCTAGCGGGAGGGCCCTACGAGCAGTACTTC
CDR3: CASSPLAGGPYEQYF
V: TRBV5-6
J: TRBJ2-7
size: -
D: TRBD2

DNA: TGCGCCAGCAGCTTGGGGACTTACACTGAAGCTTTCTTT
CDR3: CASSLGTYTEAFF
V: TRBV5-1
J: TRBJ1-1
size: -
D: -

DNA: TGCGCCACTTCGGCACTAGCGGGGGGAGGCACAGATACGCAGTATTTT
CDR3: CATSALAGGGTDTQYF
V: TRBV5-1
J: TRBJ2-3
size: few
D: TRBD2